Described below is a single T cell receptor beta chain sequence and its context. What antigen it recognizes has not been identified. No much larger clone is present one base from it, and per-base qualities are unavailable. These data come from a study of blood T cell repertoires in COVID-19 (dated by TCRdb to 2018 to 2021). For the study in its entirety: Samples covering the acute and convalescent phases of COVID-19 were provided by collaborators in the United States, Italy and Spain. The prospective study material was composed of cDNA or gDNA derived from T cells, B-cell-depleted T cells, or PBMCs. The dataset comprised deeply sampled blood TCRbeta repertoires from subjects exposed to, actively infected with, or recovered from COVID-19. The repertoires were made available in a free public database intended to serve as a resource for research on the immune response to SARS-CoV-2. The samples were drawn from two sources: the first 160 participants of the ongoing ImmuneRACE study, and 1,200 or so subjects contributed by 6 global collaborators. A de-identified subject ID, COVID-19 status, age in years and sex were almost always included in the sample metadata. Where available, HLA class I and class II types were taken from metadata supplied by the sample provider and were not determined by assay-based typing. Findings and caveats that apply to the study as a whole: Clinical and demographic metadata were provided uncurated, with the amount varying by source and participant.

Participants in the prospective study were aged roughly 18 to 100 years, lived in under 30 United States geographic areas, and enrolled through a virtual design. In the prospective study, cohorts were assigned on the basis of participant-reported clinical history obtained from a screening survey and a study questionnaire. ImmuneRACE Cohort 3 recovered participants were defined by two consecutive negative NP/OP PCR tests, healthcare professional clearance, or symptom resolution. In the prospective study, mobile phlebotomists collected whole blood, serum and a nasopharyngeal or oropharyngeal swab from each participant. Additional blood draws and questionnaires over an approximately two-month period could optionally be provided by prospective study participants. Blood samples from the prospective study were shipped frozen or at room temperature prior to DNA extraction. V is cut by 5 bases and J by 5 bases, and the space between the germline ends is 15 bases. There are 14 amino acids in the CDR3, from cysteine to phenylalanine inclusive. Kept here is only the CDR3 DNA, which spans 42 bases and is read in frame from base 1. Taken from the germline V gene, the CDR1 and CDR2 loops are KGHSH and LQKENI.

TCRbeta CDR3 regions were amplified from genomic DNA using the immunoSEQ Assay, a bias-controlled multiplex PCR. The source study handled its data this way. The number of nucleated cells in each sample was estimated from the amplification of reference gene primers within the assay. To quantify the absolute abundance of each unique TCRbeta CDR3 rearrangement, sequence reads were collapsed and filtered. For each sample, productive Simpson clonality was calculated by taking the square root of Simpson's diversity index across productive rearrangements. The table comes from immuneACCESS by way of TCRdb, which keeps in-frame sequences with V and J called. Part of the clones is missing from these tables; in studies checked, under half for an unresolved V gene and the rest for unknown reasons. V and J calls plus clone size are reproduced from that table; the DNA served to infer D and trimming. The sample has 350,000 to 550,000 clones on record, around 87% of them singletons. The top ten clones comprise 0.95% to 1.3% of the sample.

This chain is built from TRBV18 and TRBJ1-2, with no D gene named confidently. The TCR comes from a young man who had recovered from COVID-19. Sequenced: PBMCs or T cells enriched from blood (not recorded which). The CDR3 has the sequence CASSVLSGEYGYTF. The nucleotide sequence is TGTGCCAGCTCAGTTCTCAGCGGCGAATATGGCTACACCTTC.